The rows below give T cell receptor beta chains drawn from one sample of a study of blood T cell repertoires in COVID-19. TCRdb's copy holds only in-frame clones and misses some; the assay was immunoSEQ multiplex PCR. The sample consists of some 99,000 clones, around 84% of them appearing once. The sample comprised peripheral blood. These receptors all come from a woman older than 75 with active or convalescent COVID-19. The CDR3 runs from the conserved cysteine through the conserved F or W. The D gene is left open where the match is weak. Rows give clone size only sometimes, using once, few, many, or a class for an expanded clone.

size	V	J	D	DNA	CDR3
few	TRBV7-2	TRBJ2-1	NA	TGTGCCAGCAGCCCCACCGGGACTCATGACAATGAGCAGTTCTTC	CASSPTGTHDNEQFF
NA	TRBV18	TRBJ2-5	NA	TGTGCCACCTCACCACAAGCGCGGCAGGAGACCCAGTACTTC	CATSPQARQETQYF
NA	TRBV5-4	TRBJ2-5	TRBD2	TGTGCCAGCAGCTTGGGACCCGGGGAGGGCGAGACCCAGTACTTC	CASSLGPGEGETQYF
NA	TRBV11-2	TRBJ1-3	NA	TGTGCCAGCAGCCTAGACAGGATAGCGGCTGGAAACACCATATATTTT	CASSLDRIAAGNTIYF
NA	TRBV15	TRBJ1-2	NA	TGTGCCACCAGCAGGTCAGGGGCGGTGGATGGCTACACCTTC	CATSRSGAVDGYTF
NA	TRBV3-1/TRBV3-2	TRBJ2-1	TRBD2	TGTGCCAGCAGCCAGACAACTAGCGGGAAGGGTCGGTGGCTGTTCTTC	CASSQTTSGKGRWLFF
few	TRBV5-1	TRBJ1-2	NA	TGCGCCAGCAGCACTGGGGGACTCCTTGGCTACACCTTC	CASSTGGLLGYTF
NA	TRBV6-1	TRBJ2-3	TRBD2	TGTGCCAGCAGTGGGCCCCTCCTAGCGGGAACAGATACGCAGTATTTT	CASSGPLLAGTDTQYF
NA	TRBV7-3	TRBJ2-3	TRBD2	TGTGCCAGCAGCTCTAGACTAGCGGGAACAGATACGCAGTATTTT	CASSSRLAGTDTQYF
NA	TRBV6-5	TRBJ2-3	TRBD2	TGTGCCAGCAGTTACGGACTAGCGGGGAACACAGATACGCAGTATTTT	CASSYGLAGNTDTQYF
NA	TRBV5-1	TRBJ2-7	NA	TGCGCCAGCAGGGCCGTTCGGGGGACCTACGAGCAGTACTTC	CASRAVRGTYEQYF
NA	TRBV28	TRBJ1-2	NA	TGTGCCAGCAGTTTCCTACCGTTCAGGGATGGCTACACCTTC	CASSFLPFRDGYTF
NA	TRBV5-8	TRBJ2-5	TRBD2	TGTGCCAGCAGCTTAGCGTTGACTAGCGGGGAAAATCAAGAGACCCAGTACTTC	CASSLALTSGENQETQYF
NA	TRBV10-3	TRBJ2-7	NA	TGTGCCATCAGCCACTCACAGGGCCCCTACGAGCAGTACTTC	CAISHSQGPYEQYF
NA	TRBV18	TRBJ1-6	NA	TGTGCCAGCTCACCCGAGGGAGGGAGGCGATCACCCCTCCACTTT	CASSPEGGRRSPLHF
NA	TRBV21-1	TRBJ2-4	NA	TGTGCCAGCAGCCTCACGATCGGGGGTTTTAGGGTTCAGTACTTC	CASSLTIGGFRVQYF
NA	TRBV9	TRBJ2-5	NA	TGTGCCAGCAGCCCAGGATTGGGCGAACAAGAGACCCAGTACTTC	CASSPGLGEQETQYF
NA	TRBV27	TRBJ2-2	TRBD2	TGTGCCAGCAGGACGAGCGGGAGAGGCACCGGGGAGCTGTTTTTT	CASRTSGRGTGELFF
NA	TRBV20-1	TRBJ1-1	NA	TGCAGTGCCACCGGGACTGAAGCTTTCTTT	CSATGTEAFF
NA	TRBV28	TRBJ2-7	NA	TGTGCCAGCAGTTCCCCTTTTTTGAGAGAGCAGTACTTC	CASSSPFLREQYF
NA	TRBV5-5	TRBJ1-1	NA	TGTGCCAGCAGCCAGAACACTGAAGCTTTCTTT	CASSQNTEAFF
NA	TRBV28	TRBJ1-2	TRBD1	TGTGCCAGCAGTTTATTGGGACAGAAGTTGCGTGGCTACACCTTC	CASSLLGQKLRGYTF
NA	TRBV6-1	TRBJ1-2	TRBD1	TGTGCCAGCAGTGAGGGGGACAGCGCTACCTATGGCTACACCTTC	CASSEGDSATYGYTF
NA	TRBV7-9	TRBJ1-1	NA	TGTGCCAGCAGCTTCAGTATGACGGAGGGGAAGGGAGCTTTCTTT	CASSFSMTEGKGAFF
once	TRBV10-3	TRBJ2-2	NA	TGTGCCATCAGTGAGTTCACTCCTCAGGGATCCGGGGAGCTGTTTTTT	CAISEFTPQGSGELFF
NA	TRBV27	TRBJ2-7	TRBD2	TGTGCCAGCAGTTTATCTAGCGGGAGGGGGAACGAGCAGTACTTC	CASSLSSGRGNEQYF
NA	TRBV12-3/TRBV12-4	TRBJ1-5	TRBD1	TGTGCCAGCAGCAACAGGGGTCAGCCCCAGCATTTT	CASSNRGQPQHF
NA	TRBV20-1	TRBJ2-6	NA	TGCAGTGCTAGTCCGGGGAGCTCTGGGGCCAACGTCCTGACTTTC	CSASPGSSGANVLTF
NA	TRBV5-1	TRBJ1-2	TRBD1	TGCGCCAGCAGCTCTGGACAGGGGTACTATGGCTACACCTTC	CASSSGQGYYGYTF
NA	TRBV6-6	TRBJ2-2	TRBD1	TGTGCCAGCAGTTACGTTGCAGGGGGCCCCGGGGAGCTGTTTTTT	CASSYVAGGPGELFF
NA	TRBV13	TRBJ2-3	NA	TGTGCCAGCAGCTTAGGCCGGAGTTCCGCAGGGCGGCGCACAGATACGCAGTATTTT	CASSLGRSSAGRRTDTQYF
NA	TRBV7-9	TRBJ1-1	TRBD1	TGTGCCAGCAGCTCGGGACAGACACAGACCACTGAAGCTTTCTTT	CASSSGQTQTTEAFF
NA	TRBV19	TRBJ2-2	TRBD1	TGTGCCAGTAGTATAGAAAGGGGGCGAAACACCGGGGAGCTGTTTTTT	CASSIERGRNTGELFF
NA	TRBV28	TRBJ2-7	NA	TGTGCCAGTCAGGGTACAGTCTACGAGCAGTACTTC	CASQGTVYEQYF
NA	TRBV5-1	TRBJ1-4	NA	TGCGCCAGCAGCTTGCGACAGCTAAATGAAAAACTGTTTTTT	CASSLRQLNEKLFF
NA	TRBV7-8	TRBJ1-5	NA	TGTGCCAGCAGCCAACCAACAGGGTCCGTTTTTCAGCCCCAGCATTTT	CASSQPTGSVFQPQHF
NA	TRBV18	TRBJ1-2	NA	TGTGCCAGCTCACCGGCACAGGGAGACGGCTACACCTTC	CASSPAQGDGYTF
NA	TRBV10-1	TRBJ2-3	TRBD2	TGCGCCAGCAGTCGTGGGACTAGCGGGAGTCTCGCAGATACGCAGTATTTT	CASSRGTSGSLADTQYF
NA	TRBV5-1	TRBJ2-3	NA	TGCGCCAGCAGCTTGGTCGGCGGAGGCACAGATACGCAGTATTTT	CASSLVGGGTDTQYF
NA	TRBV28	TRBJ1-4	TRBD1	TGTGCCAGCGGGTGGGGGACAGTAGGTGAAAAACTGTTTTTT	CASGWGTVGEKLFF
NA	TRBV9	TRBJ2-5	TRBD2	TGTGCCAGCAGCGTATGGACTAGTCCTCAGGAGACCCAGTACTTC	CASSVWTSPQETQYF
NA	TRBV7-2	TRBJ1-5	NA	TGTGCCAGCAGTCTGGGGGCGAGCAATCAGCCCCAGCATTTT	CASSLGASNQPQHF
NA	TRBV24-1	TRBJ2-3	NA	TGTGCCACCAGTGAACCCAAAGCCAGGGATGGCGATACGCAGTATTTT	CATSEPKARDGDTQYF
NA	TRBV19	TRBJ2-7	TRBD2	TGTGCCAGTAGTACTAGCGGGTACGAGCAGTACTTC	CASSTSGYEQYF
NA	TRBV10-2	TRBJ1-1	NA	TGCGCCAGCAGTGAGCAGGTTAACACTGAAGCTTTCTTT	CASSEQVNTEAFF
once	TRBV2	TRBJ1-2	NA	TGTGCCAGCAGTGAAGCGGTAATATCCGGACACAAGGACTATGGCTACACCTTC	CASSEAVISGHKDYGYTF
NA	TRBV7-9	TRBJ1-6	TRBD1	TGTGCCAGCACCAAGGGACAGGGGGGATCACCCCTCCACTTT	CASTKGQGGSPLHF
NA	TRBV7-9	TRBJ1-3	NA	TGTGCCAGCAGCAGTCCACAGGGTGGGAACGGAAACACCATATATTTT	CASSSPQGGNGNTIYF
NA	TRBV5-5	TRBJ2-1	TRBD2	TGTGCCAGCAGCTTGGGCCTAGCGGTCTCCTACAATGAGCAGTTCTTC	CASSLGLAVSYNEQFF
NA	TRBV21-1	TRBJ2-7	NA	TGTGCCAGCACCACGGGACTAGCGGGTTTCTACGAGCAGTACTTC	CASTTGLAGFYEQYF
NA	TRBV27	TRBJ2-3	NA	TGTGCCAGCAGTCTTCTAGGGGCAGATACGCAGTATTTT	CASSLLGADTQYF
once	TRBV19	TRBJ1-3	NA	TGTGCCAGTAGTCCCTCGGGAGACCTGAGACCCTTTGTGGGTTTT	CASSPSGDLRPFVGF
few	TRBV10-3	TRBJ2-2	TRBD2	TGTGCCATCAAAACCGGGACTAGCGGGAACACCGGGGAGCTGTTTTTT	CAIKTGTSGNTGELFF
NA	TRBV9	TRBJ2-5	TRBD2	TGTGCCACATCGGGGGGGCCCCAAGAGACCCAGTACTTC	CATSGGPQETQYF
NA	TRBV27	TRBJ2-7	TRBD2	TGTGCCAGCAGGTCCTTGGGACTAGCGGGAACCTACGAGCAGTACTTC	CASRSLGLAGTYEQYF
NA	TRBV5-4	TRBJ2-3	TRBD2	TGTGCCAGCAGCTCAAGACTAGCGGGGACAGATACGCAGTATTTT	CASSSRLAGTDTQYF
NA	TRBV2	TRBJ1-5	TRBD1	TGTGCCAGCAATTCAGGGGGCGGTCAGCCCCAGCATTTT	CASNSGGGQPQHF
NA	TRBV5-5	TRBJ1-2	NA	TGTGCCAGCAGCTCGAGCGGGGGAGGGACCTATGGCTACACCTTC	CASSSSGGGTYGYTF
NA	TRBV19	TRBJ1-2	TRBD1	TGTGCCAGTAGTTTCTTGGACAGGGGGGCTATTGGGTATGGCTACACCTTC	CASSFLDRGAIGYGYTF